Each of the 9 T cell receptor beta chains below was sequenced from the same sample in a study of Tregs in tolerant kidney transplant recipients. Sequencing used immunoSEQ multiplex PCR; TCRdb keeps in-frame clones, though not all of them. The table has tens of thousands of clones, 93% seen once. Recipients received nonmyeloablative bone marrow transplants from related graft donors, with transient mixed chimerism. The sequenced sample was CD4+ T cells from blood (PBMCs), obtained 12 months after the transplant. These receptors all stem from a human patient who received a combined kidney and bone marrow transplant. Some T cells may be transferred from the graft donor.

This chain links TRBV9 with TRBJ2-2, with D possibly matching TRBD2 (5 bases). The CDR3 spans 14 residues. CDR1 SGDLS and CDR2 YYNGEE come from the germline V gene. V lost 0 bases and J lost 4, with 7 bases in between. CDR3 DNA sequence: TGTGCCAGCAGCGTAGAGGACTTCACCGGGGAGCTGTTTTTT. Translating it yields CASSVEDFTGELFF.

CDR3 loop: CASSHTGGTEAFF. Here the CDR3 DNA reads TGTGCCAGCAGCCATACAGGGGGCACTGAAGCTTTCTTT. The rearrangement links TRBV6-6 to TRBJ1-1; 8 bases align to TRBD1. This CDR3 is built from 13 residues. Germline values: CDR1 MNHNY, CDR2 SVGAGI (reference sequence). After removal of 6 bases from V and 4 bases from J, the junction contained 4 bases not matched to a gene.

This clone was found once. Sequence at one end of the junction differs from germline and may be a read error. V gene TRBV2 combines with J gene TRBJ2-7; 9 nucleotides agree with TRBD1. The CDR3 totals 12 residues. Germline assignment: CDR1 SNHLY and CDR2 FYNNEI. For the CDR3, the DNA is TGTGTCAGCAGTGGGACAGGGTACGAGCAGTACTTC. Protein: CVSSGTGYEQYF.

The chain has TRBV5-4 and TRBJ2-2; 10 positions match TRBD1. This CDR3 spans 17 amino acids. Germline CDR1 reads SGHNT; CDR2 reads YYREEE (reference sequence). The V gene end was trimmed by 5 bases and the J gene end by 1 base; junction bases not matched to a gene: 8. In DNA, the CDR3 is TGTGCCAGCAGAGACCGGGACAGGGGTCTGAACACCGGGGAGCTGTTTTTT. Its translation: CASRDRDRGLNTGELFF.

This clone was detected a few times. The identical CDR3 is also encoded by other nucleotide sequences in the sample. The chain combines TRBV7-6 with TRBJ1-6; no definite D call. Germline V gene lookup returns CDR1 SGHVS and CDR2 FNYEAQ. Trimming stripped 5 bases from V and 6 bases from J, with 11 bases between. This CDR3 has 14 residues. CDR3 residues: CASSPARVNSPLHF. The CDR3 DNA sequence: TGTGCCAGCAGCCCAGCGCGTGTTAATTCACCCCTCCACTTT.

This clone was seen just once. This chain links TRBV5-1 with TRBJ1-1; no firm D call. Trimming removed 4 bases from V and 5 bases from J, with 12 bases in between. This CDR3 has 13 residues. Per germline, CDR1 SGHRS and CDR2 YFSETQ. CDR3 bases: TGCGCCAGCAGCGACCGGGGTAGGACTGAAGCTTTCTTT. Its translation is CASSDRGRTEAFF.

The V gene is TRBV5-1, the J gene TRBJ2-1; 11 positions agree with TRBD1. CDR1 and CDR2 (germline): SGHRS, YFSETQ. This CDR3 has 15 residues. Trimming cost V 0 bases and J 8 bases; bases outside gene matches: 4. CDR3 nucleotides: TGCGCCAGCAGCTTGGGGGACAGGGGGTTAGATGAGCAGTTCTTC. This translates into CASSLGDRGLDEQFF.

The table lists this clone with a count of one. The gene calls are TRBV7-9 and TRBJ2-7; tentative D call: TRBD1 (6 bases). Germline lookup yields CDR1 SEHNR and CDR2 FQNEAQ (reference sequence). Trimming left V 5 bases short and J 7 bases short, with 12 bases between. The CDR3 contains 12 residues. CDR3 DNA sequence: TGTGCCAGCAGCCAGCGAGGGGGAGAGCAGTACTTC. This encodes CASSQRGGEQYF.

The V and J genes are TRBV28 and TRBJ2-5; TRBD1 is a possible D gene (6 bases). Trimming left V 1 base short and J 5 bases short, with 26 bases between. CDR1 is MDHEN and CDR2 is SYDVKM in the germline V gene. The CDR3 runs to 19 residues. In DNA form, the CDR3 reads TGTGCCAGCAGTTTATCACCGACAGGCTCGGCAGTCTTGGGGGAGACCCAGTACTTC. Amino acids: CASSLSPTGSAVLGETQYF.